This passage covers 31 T cell receptor beta chains from one sample sequenced in a study of blood T cells in healthy people across ages. Through a sample-barcoded 5' primer and a J-beta primer mix, a second PCR was run for roughly 7 to 12 cycles. Via MiXCR, TCRdb re-called the 5' RACE reads, giving one row per CDR3 protein. The sample gives fewer than 650,000 distinct CDR3 sequences, about 27% of which show up once; 3.6% is in the top ten. The same data also contributed to another study, on T cells of mothers and their children.

Material for sequencing was blood. The receptors shown here come from a boy between 2 and 10 years old in good health.

The rearrangement joins TRBV7-8 to TRBJ2-7, with 7 bases aligning to TRBD2. CDR3 length: 16 residues. V was clipped by 1 base and J by 4 bases; unmatched bases: 10. Looked up from germline, CDR1 is SGHVS and CDR2 is FQNEAQ. The CDR3 region is CASSLGWTRSPYEQYF. The CDR3 coding sequence is TGTGCCAGCAGCTTAGGGTGGACTAGATCGCCGTACGAGCAGTACTTC.

This clonotype showed up just a few times. The chain couples TRBV6-1 to TRBJ2-1; TRBD1 matches 9 bases. The germline gives CDR1 MNHNS, CDR2 SASEGT. This CDR3 spans 15 amino acids. With V trimmed by 2 bases and J by 5 bases, 4 bases remained unmatched. The CDR3 loop reads CASSEKQGADNEQFF. The CDR3 nucleotides read TGTGCCAGCAGTGAAAAACAGGGGGCAGACAATGAGCAGTTCTTC.

V gene TRBV20-1 combines with J gene TRBJ2-1; 14 bases are a match to TRBD2. V was clipped by 5 bases and J by 2 bases; unmatched bases: 2. The CDR3 sequence is 15 residues long. Germline CDR1 is DFQATT and CDR2 is SNEGSKA (reference sequence). The CDR3 region is CSARTSGGTYNEQFF. CDR3 coding DNA: TGCAGTGCTCGGACTAGCGGGGGGACCTACAATGAGCAGTTCTTC.

J is TRBJ2-5 and V is TRBV11-2, with D tentatively TRBD2 (7 bases). The germline V gene encodes CDR1 SGHAT and CDR2 FQNNGV. Trimming cost V 4 bases and J 5 bases, with 14 bases left between them. The CDR3 totals 14 residues. The CDR3 DNA sequence: TGTGCCAGCAGCTCAAGCCGGGGGGCTGAGACCCAGTACTTC. Amino acids: CASSSSRGAETQYF.

The V gene is TRBV7-8, the J gene TRBJ1-4, with TRBD1 as a possible D gene (6 bases). V lost 5 bases to trimming and J lost 6 bases, with 22 bases between them. The CDR3 consists of 17 residues. In germline, CDR1 is SGHVS, CDR2 FQNEAQ. CDR3 sequence: CASSPQRVNRVDEKLFF. As DNA, the CDR3 is TGTGCCAGCAGCCCGCAGAGGGTGAACAGGGTGGATGAAAAACTGTTTTTT.

This clonotype was recorded a few times. The chain uses TRBV7-2 and TRBJ2-1; TRBD2 aligns across 11 bases. Germline assignment: CDR1 SGHTA and CDR2 FQGNSA. V lost 0 bases, J lost 9 bases, and 7 bases stayed unmatched. CDR3 size: 16 residues. CDR3 sequence (DNA): TGTGCCAGCAGCTTAGCGAGGACTAGCGGGTTGGGTGAGCAGTTCTTC. It codes for CASSLARTSGLGEQFF.

This clonotype was observed a handful of times. The J gene is TRBJ2-5, the V gene TRBV18, with a tentative D call TRBD2 (6 bases). CDR1 KGHSH and CDR2 LQKENI come from the germline V gene. The CDR3 sequence is 15 residues long. The germline V and J ends were trimmed by 3 bases and 2 bases, with 13 bases remaining between them. CDR3 region: CASSPGLPGQETQYF. DNA of the CDR3: TGTGCCAGCTCACCGGGACTCCCGGGGCAAGAGACCCAGTACTTC.

V and J are TRBV20-1 and TRBJ2-2; TRBD2 might be the D (5 bases). The CDR3 covers 15 residues. The ends were cut back, 1 base at V and 1 base at J, with 10 bases in the middle. Germline V gene data show CDR1 as DFQATT and CDR2 as SNEGSKA (reference sequence). This CDR3 reads CSARARDRNTGELFF. In DNA form, the CDR3 reads TGCAGTGCTAGAGCACGGGATCGGAACACCGGGGAGCTGTTTTTT.

This chain links TRBV25-1 with TRBJ2-6; 10 nucleotides match TRBD1. Germline CDR1 and CDR2: MGHDK and SYGVNS. J was trimmed by 0 bases and V by 5 bases; bases with no gene match: 10. CDR3 size: 19 residues. As DNA, the CDR3 is TGTGCCAGCAGTAGTTACCGGGACAGGGGAAGCTCTGGGGCCAACGTCCTGACTTTC. Translated: CASSSYRDRGSSGANVLTF.

This clonotype has more than one count but fewer than ten. V gene TRBV20-1 combines with J gene TRBJ1-4; possible D gene TRBD1, 5 bases. From germline, CDR1 is DFQATT and CDR2 SNEGSKA (reference sequence). This CDR3 spans 15 amino acids. V was trimmed by 3 bases and J by 5 bases, leaving 16 bases between them. In nucleotides, the CDR3 is TGCAGTGCTAGGGCCACCGGGACTTCAAATGAAAAACTGTTTTTT. This gives the protein CSARATGTSNEKLFF.

This clonotype was seen a few times. This chain links TRBV5-1 with TRBJ1-1, with a tentative D call TRBD1 (6 bases). V was cut by 4 bases and J by 0 bases, with 10 bases left in between. This CDR3 region has 14 residues. Germline values: CDR1 SGHRS, CDR2 YFSETQ. CDR3 in amino acids: CASSTDSLNTEAFF. CDR3 nucleotides: TGCGCCAGCAGCACGGACAGTTTGAACACTGAAGCTTTCTTT.

This chain links TRBV5-1 with TRBJ2-5; 7 nucleotides line up with TRBD1. V shed 2 bases, J shed 0 bases, and the junction held 7 bases outside the gene matches. The CDR3 is 16 residues long. The germline V gene has CDR1 SGHRS and CDR2 YFSETQ. CDR3 coding DNA: TGCGCCAGCAGCTTCATTCGGGACAGCTACCAAGAGACCCAGTACTTC. Translating it yields CASSFIRDSYQETQYF.

This clonotype was recorded a few times. The chain recombines TRBV4-1 with TRBJ2-7; 7 nucleotides agree with TRBD2. The CDR3 covers 18 residues. CDR1 is MGHRA, CDR2 YSYEKL, per germline. V lost 1 base and J lost 0; bases outside the gene matches: 12. The CDR3 reads CASSQVAGDASSSYEQYF. In DNA form, the CDR3 reads TGCGCCAGCAGCCAAGTTGCGGGGGACGCCTCGAGCTCCTACGAGCAGTACTTC.

This clonotype has more than one count but fewer than ten. The chain is built from TRBV18 and TRBJ2-5; D is unclear. The DNA matches TRBJ2-7 better at its end, which makes the J call doubtful. The length of the CDR3 is 15 residues. Looked up from germline, CDR1 is KGHSH and CDR2 is LQKENI. Here the CDR3 reads CASSPPKNFNYEQYF. For the CDR3, the DNA is TGTGCCAGCTCACCACCGAAAAATTTTAACTACGAGCAGTACTTC.

This clonotype turned up a few times. The chain couples TRBV20-1 to TRBJ1-3; D unclear. Germline V gives CDR1 DFQATT, CDR2 SNEGSKA (reference sequence). The V end lost 3 bases, the J end lost 0 bases, and 6 bases lay between the germline ends. CDR3 length equals 13 residues. This chain's CDR3 is CSARGFSGNTIYF. The CDR3 DNA follows: TGCAGTGCTAGGGGGTTCTCTGGAAACACCATATATTTT.

The CDR3 DNA reads as TGTGCCAGCAGTGTGTCTCCCAAGGAGACAGGGGAGGCAGATACGCAGTATTTT. Encoded protein: CASSVSPKETGEADTQYF. The chain carries TRBV25-1 and TRBJ2-3; 8 nucleotides agree with TRBD1. The germline V gene encodes CDR1 MGHDK and CDR2 SYGVNS. V trimming: 4 bases; J trimming: 4 bases; junction bases outside the gene matches: 16. The CDR3 sequence is 18 residues long.

V is TRBV4-3 and J is TRBJ2-7, with 11 bases fitting TRBD2. This CDR3 contains 16 residues. The V segment lost 1 base and the J segment 2 bases; nucleotides outside the gene matches: 4. In germline, CDR1 is LGHNA, CDR2 YSLEER. CDR3 protein: CASSQGTSGRTYEQYF. The CDR3 DNA reads as TGCGCCAGCAGCCAAGGGACTAGCGGGCGTACCTACGAGCAGTACTTC.

J is TRBJ1-1 and V is TRBV13; 12 positions match TRBD1. Germline V CDR1 and CDR2: PRHDT, FYEKMQ (reference sequence). The CDR3 loop spans 14 amino acids. J was trimmed by 4 bases and V by 10 bases; bases with no gene match: 7. Here the CDR3 DNA reads TGTGCCACCGGGACAGGGGGCCGGAGCACTGAAGCTTTCTTT. Translation gives CATGTGGRSTEAFF.

This clonotype was counted only a few times. This chain links TRBV29-1 with TRBJ2-2, with TRBD2 identical over 14 bases. This CDR3 has 16 residues. Trimming cost V 6 bases and J 2 bases; bases outside gene matches: 5. Germline lookup yields CDR1 SQVTM and CDR2 ANQGSEA. CDR3 nucleotides: TGCAGCGTGGGGGGACTAGCGGGAGTAAACACCGGGGAGCTGTTTTTT. The encoded protein is CSVGGLAGVNTGELFF.

Here the CDR3 reads CAWNRGSRYNEQFF. The CDR3 nucleotides read TGTGCCTGGAATAGGGGGTCCCGATACAATGAGCAGTTCTTC. The rearrangement uses TRBV30 and TRBJ2-1; D perhaps matches TRBD1 (6 bases). The CDR3 is 14 amino acids. V gave up 4 bases and J gave up 4 bases, with 14 bases separating them. The germline CDR1 and CDR2 sequences are GTSNPN and SVGIG (reference sequence).

V and J are TRBV14 and TRBJ1-1; D unresolved. Germline CDR1 is SGHDN and CDR2 is FVKESK. V was shortened by 0 bases and J by 0 bases, with 20 bases between the two germline ends. CDR3 size: 19 residues. CDR3 coding DNA: TGTGCCAGCAGCCAAGATCGATCGGAGTCCCACCTCATGAACACTGAAGCTTTCTTT. Translated, it gives CASSQDRSESHLMNTEAFF.

This chain links TRBV4-3 with TRBJ2-1, with 11 bases lining up with TRBD2. The length of the CDR3 is 16 residues. CDR1 and CDR2 from the germline V gene are LGHNA and YSLEER. Trimming at V came to 6 bases and at J to 5 bases, leaving 9 bases not matched to a gene. CDR3 protein: CASRPSGTSGHNEQFF. The CDR3 nucleotides are TGCGCCAGCAGACCCTCCGGGACTAGCGGTCACAATGAGCAGTTCTTC.

V gene TRBV4-3 combines with J gene TRBJ2-1; 9 bases match TRBD2. This CDR3 comprises 16 residues. Trimming removed 0 bases from V and 4 bases from J; junction bases left unmatched: 4. Germline V CDR1 and CDR2: LGHNA, YSLEER. DNA of the CDR3: TGCGCCAGCAGCCAAGATTTTAGCGGGAGTTACAATGAGCAGTTCTTC. Its protein product is CASSQDFSGSYNEQFF.

This clonotype was observed a handful of times. The chain uses TRBV6-2 or TRBV6-3 and TRBJ2-5; the D call may be TRBD1 or TRBD2 (6 bases each). V was clipped by 0 bases and J by 7 bases, with 12 bases between them. CDR1 and CDR2 (germline): MNHEY, SVGEGT. The CDR3 loop spans 14 amino acids. The CDR3 is CASSYSKGGGTQYF. In DNA form, the CDR3 reads TGTGCCAGCAGTTACTCGAAGGGGGGTGGGACCCAGTACTTC.

The V and J genes are TRBV6-6 and TRBJ1-1, with D perhaps TRBD1 (5 bases). CDR3 length: 15 residues. V lost 3 bases and J lost 4, with 15 bases in between. Germline CDR1 is MNHNY and CDR2 is SVGAGI (reference sequence). This chain's CDR3 is CASSYQGLLVTEAFF. CDR3 in DNA: TGTGCCAGCAGTTATCAGGGTTTGTTAGTCACTGAAGCTTTCTTT.

This clonotype was picked up a small number of times. The chain uses TRBV20-1 and TRBJ2-1, with 9 bases matching TRBD2. The germline V gene has CDR1 DFQATT and CDR2 SNEGSKA (reference sequence). Trimming removed 2 bases from V and 11 bases from J; junction bases left unmatched: 10. The CDR3 is made up of 14 amino acids. CDR3 protein: CSARLAGPELKQFF. CDR3 nucleotide sequence: TGCAGTGCTAGACTAGCGGGACCCGAGCTCAAGCAGTTCTTC.

The chain couples TRBV27 to TRBJ1-6, with TRBD1 matching 7 bases. J gave up 9 bases and V 9 bases, and 5 bases lay outside the gene matches. This CDR3 region has 12 residues. CDR1 MNHEY and CDR2 SMNVEV come from the germline V gene (reference sequence). The CDR3 loop reads CASRQGGSPLHF. Written as DNA, the CDR3 is TGTGCCAGTAGACAGGGAGGTTCACCCCTCCACTTT.

This clonotype was picked up a small number of times. The gene calls are TRBV5-5 and TRBJ1-2, with TRBD1 identical over 8 bases. Germline loops: CDR1 SGHKS, CDR2 YYEKEE (reference sequence). This CDR3 region has 12 residues. The trim removed 2 bases at V and 8 bases at J, leaving 2 bases unmatched. CDR3: CASSFGQGGYTF. For the CDR3, the DNA is TGTGCCAGCAGCTTTGGACAGGGCGGCTACACCTTC.

The CDR3: CASSCGNCETQYF. Written as DNA, the CDR3 is TGTGCCAGCAGCTGCGGGAATTGCGAGACCCAGTACTTC. V gene TRBV12-3 or TRBV12-4 combines with J gene TRBJ2-5, with a possible D match to TRBD2 (6 bases). Trimming removed 6 bases at V and 5 bases at J, with 13 bases between. This CDR3 has 13 amino acids.

This clonotype was found a few times. This chain uses TRBV6-4 with TRBJ2-2; D is possibly TRBD2 (6 bases). The germline CDR1 and CDR2 sequences are MRHNA and SNTAGT. V gave up 6 bases and J gave up 7 bases, with 12 bases separating them. CDR3 length: 13 residues. The CDR3 coding sequence is TGTGCCAGCAGGCAGGGAGGAAACGGGGAGCTGTTTTTT. Amino acid sequence: CASRQGGNGELFF.

The genes are TRBV25-1 and TRBJ1-2; no reliable D call. This CDR3 is built from 16 residues. Trimming left V 3 bases short and J 3 bases short, with 17 bases between. The germline V gene has CDR1 MGHDK and CDR2 SYGVNS. CDR3 in amino acids: CASSDGPKGSYYGYTF. CDR3 coding DNA: TGTGCCAGCAGTGATGGGCCCAAGGGCAGTTACTATGGCTACACCTTC.